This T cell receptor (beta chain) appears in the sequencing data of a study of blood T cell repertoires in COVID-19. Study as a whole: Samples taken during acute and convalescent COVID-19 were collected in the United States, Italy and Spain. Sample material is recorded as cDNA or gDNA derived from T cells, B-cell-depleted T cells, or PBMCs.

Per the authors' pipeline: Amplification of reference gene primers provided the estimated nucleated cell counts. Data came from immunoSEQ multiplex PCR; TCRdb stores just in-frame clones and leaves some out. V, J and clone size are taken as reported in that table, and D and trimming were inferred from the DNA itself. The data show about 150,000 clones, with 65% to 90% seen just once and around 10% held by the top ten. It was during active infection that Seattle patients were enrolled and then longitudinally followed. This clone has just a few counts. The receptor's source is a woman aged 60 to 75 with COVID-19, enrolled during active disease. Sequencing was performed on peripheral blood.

CDR3 sequence reads: CASSYSTRRGSYGYTF. CDR3 coding DNA: TGTGCCAGCAGTTACTCGACGCGGAGGGGCAGTTATGGCTACACCTTC. This chain links TRBV6-6 with TRBJ1-2; D is possibly TRBD1 (5 bases). CDR3 size: 16 residues. The germline V and J ends were trimmed by 0 bases and 5 bases, with 16 bases remaining between them. Germline CDR1 and CDR2: MNHNY and SVGAGI (reference sequence).